This T cell receptor beta chain was profiled in a study of a mutant IDH1 vaccine in newly diagnosed glioma. V shed 2 bases and J shed 7 bases, with 9 bases lying between them. The CDR3 contains 13 residues. Germline CDR1 and CDR2: MNHNS and SASEGT. Assay: immunoSEQ multiplex PCR; the TCRdb copy retains only in-frame clones and omits some. The repertoire holds some 15,000 clones, roughly 79% seen once, with about 9% in the top ten. This clone was recorded once. The time point: baseline, week 1 (first vaccination visit). Treatment here: pre-vaccination baseline after standard-of-care therapy. This chain links TRBV6-1 with TRBJ2-1, with D uncertain. The clonotype was recovered from a man aged 35-49 years with glioma. The starting material was PBMCs, obtained from a glioma patient treated with radiotherapy, temozolomide or both. The CDR3 loop is CASSERVENEQFF. DNA for the CDR3: TGTGCCAGCAGTGAACGGGTCGAGAATGAGCAGTTCTTC.